This passage covers 23 T cell receptor beta chains from one sample sequenced in a study of T-cell reconstitution after alpha-beta-depleted transplantation in children (dated by TCRdb to about 2016). The sample's treatment or condition label, in plain terms: allogeneic hematopoietic cell transplantation with graft depleted of TCRalphabeta T cells and CD19 B cells. Libraries were constructed by PCR. TCRdb names Illumina HiSeq 2500 as the instrument used. TCR libraries were prepared with molecular barcoding, using unique molecular identifiers to normalize TCRbeta repertoire quantification. TCRdb reprocessed the public reads (quality trimming at Q25 with fastp, clone calling with MiXCR) and kept in-frame beta chains. A single entry per CDR3 protein holds the most common genes and DNA from its merged rows. This sample lists 95,000 to 150,000 distinct CDR3 sequences; more than 20% were detected once. The biggest ten clones account for roughly a tenth of the sample.

This sample comprised PBMCs, mostly from graft donor cells, obtained 180 days after TCRalphabeta/CD19-depleted stem cell transplant. These receptors came from a male patient aged 2 to 9 who had a stem cell transplant for chronic granulomatous disease, so the T cells may come from the graft donor.

This clonotype was seen at least ten times. The chain couples TRBV6-6 to TRBJ1-4; 7 nucleotides align to TRBD1. The CDR3 has 12 residues. With V trimmed by 6 bases and J by 8 bases, 3 bases remained unmatched. Germline CDR1 reads MNHNY; CDR2 reads SVGAGI (reference sequence). The CDR3 nucleotides read TGTGCCAGCAGAGGGGGCTACGAAAAACTGTTTTTT. Residues: CASRGGYEKLFF.

This clonotype has a count of ten or more. This chain links TRBV10-3 with TRBJ2-7, with 9 nucleotides matching TRBD2. Trimming at V came to 8 bases and at J to 6 bases, leaving 14 bases not matched to a gene. The CDR3 is 15 amino acids. The V gene's germline CDR1 is ENHRY and CDR2 SYGVKD. CDR3 sequence (DNA): TGTGCCATCGCTCTTGCTTATGCGGGAGGGCTCGAGCAGTACTTC. This codes for CAIALAYAGGLEQYF.

In its sample, this clonotype was seen many times. The gene calls are TRBV29-1 and TRBJ2-5, with D unclear. The germline V gene encodes CDR1 SQVTM and CDR2 ANQGSEA. The CDR3 length is 10 residues. V lost 4 bases to trimming and J lost 3 bases, with 3 bases between them. This CDR3 reads CSVGEETQYF. In DNA, the CDR3 is TGCAGCGTTGGAGAAGAGACCCAGTACTTC.

In this sample, this clonotype turned up many times. The chain uses TRBV20-1 and TRBJ1-2; D ambiguous. Trimming shortened V by 3 bases and J by 3 bases, and 14 bases separated the two germline ends. The CDR3 totals 14 residues. Germline V lookup: CDR1 DFQATT, CDR2 SNEGSKA (reference sequence). The CDR3, as DNA: TGCAGTGCTAGGGAGACCGAGGGTTACTATGGCTACACCTTC. Translation: CSARETEGYYGYTF.

J is TRBJ2-7 and V is TRBV15; a weak D match, TRBD2 (5 bases). V was cut by 5 bases and J by 8 bases, with 28 bases left in between. The CDR3 totals 17 residues. The germline V gene has CDR1 LNHNV and CDR2 YYDKDF (reference sequence). The CDR3 DNA reads TGTGCCACCAGCCGCTGGGCCTACTCGACCCAGAGAGGGAAGCAGTACTTC. Protein: CATSRWAYSTQRGKQYF.

This sequence joins TRBV10-2 and TRBJ2-7; 7 nucleotides agree with TRBD2. V was pared by 3 bases and J by 2 bases, with 1 base of the junction left unmatched. The CDR3 is 13 residues long. Germline CDR1 reads WSHSY; CDR2 reads SAAADI. The CDR3 region has the DNA TGCGCCAGCAGTGATAGCGGGCCCTACGAGCAGTACTTC. This gives the protein CASSDSGPYEQYF.

This clonotype was observed at least ten times. The CDR3 DNA reads as TGCAGTGCTAGACCCACTAGCGGGAGGTACGAGCAGTACTTC. Translating it yields CSARPTSGRYEQYF. V usage is TRBV20-1 and J usage is TRBJ2-7, with 12 nucleotides matching TRBD2. CDR3 length equals 14 residues. In germline, CDR1 is DFQATT, CDR2 SNEGSKA (reference sequence). The trim removed 2 bases at V and 4 bases at J, leaving 3 bases unmatched.

Turning to this clonotype: A much bigger clone sits one base away, suggesting this may be a read error. The chain employs TRBV12-3 or TRBV12-4 and TRBJ2-2, with TRBD2 matching 15 bases. This CDR3 contains 19 residues. The CDR3 here is CTSSFGTSGRIANTGELFF. The CDR3 nucleotides are TGTACCAGCAGTTTCGGGACTAGCGGGAGGATCGCGAACACCGGGGAGCTGTTTTTT.

The genes are TRBV7-2 and TRBJ2-7; no definite D call. The CDR3 consists of 15 residues. Trimming pared 0 bases from V and 4 bases from J, leaving 13 bases between. The germline V gene has CDR1 SGHTA and CDR2 FQGNSA. CDR3 bases: TGTGCCAGCAGCTTAGCGGGCCAGCCGGTGTACGAGCAGTACTTC. Translation gives CASSLAGQPVYEQYF.

This clonotype was observed many times. The V gene is TRBV12-3 or TRBV12-4, the J gene TRBJ2-3; 7 nucleotides line up with TRBD1. V trimming: 2 bases; J trimming: 6 bases; junction bases outside the gene matches: 11. The CDR3 has 16 residues. CDR3 nucleotides: TGTGCCAGCAGTTTATCTACAGGGGCCTGGGGGGATACGCAGTATTTT. It specifies CASSLSTGAWGDTQYF.

The chain has TRBV20-1 and TRBJ2-3; 10 bases fit TRBD2. J lost 7 bases, V lost 6 bases, and 10 bases had no gene match. CDR1 and CDR2 (germline): DFQATT, SNEGSKA (reference sequence). This CDR3 has 14 residues. The CDR3 DNA is TGCAGTGCCGAGGAAGCGGGAGGGCCAAATACGCAGTATTTT. Encoded protein: CSAEEAGGPNTQYF.

The chain couples TRBV15 to TRBJ2-3; 12 bases map to TRBD1. V shed 6 bases and J 2 bases; nucleotides not matched to a gene: 6. Per germline, CDR1 LNHNV and CDR2 YYDKDF (reference sequence). This CDR3 region has 16 residues. The CDR3 loop is CATSLRDRGPTDTQYF. Written as DNA, the CDR3 is TGTGCCACCAGTCTTCGGGACAGGGGGCCCACAGATACGCAGTATTTT.

This clonotype came up many times. The chain joins TRBV7-2 to TRBJ2-5; D possibly matches TRBD1 or TRBD2 (5 bases each). Germline V gives CDR1 SGHTA, CDR2 FQGNSA. The ends were cut back, 1 base at V and 4 bases at J, with 7 bases in the middle. The CDR3 is 13 residues long. The CDR3 region is CASSLGGVETQYF. In DNA, the CDR3 is TGTGCCAGCAGCTTAGGAGGGGTAGAGACCCAGTACTTC.

The gene calls are TRBV6-2 or TRBV6-3 and TRBJ2-7; 11 nucleotides match TRBD2. This CDR3 comprises 14 residues. Germline CDR1 MNHEY, CDR2 SVGEGT. Trimming took 2 bases from V and 5 from J; bases not matched to a gene: 2. This CDR3 is CASSYTSGGDEQYF. The CDR3 bases are TGTGCCAGCAGTTACACTAGCGGGGGAGACGAGCAGTACTTC.

The chain combines TRBV4-1 with TRBJ2-2; possibly TRBD2 for D (6 bases). The V end was cut by 0 bases, the J end by 6 bases, with 11 bases between. The CDR3 has 15 amino acids. Germline CDR1 and CDR2: MGHRA and YSYEKL. DNA for the CDR3: TGCGCCAGCAGCCAAGAGGCAGCGGGTCCCGGGGAGCTGTTTTTT. Translating gives CASSQEAAGPGELFF.

This clonotype was seen a handful of times. The rearrangement uses TRBV12-3 or TRBV12-4 and TRBJ2-2; D gene uncertain. V was pared by 7 bases and J by 4 bases, with 19 bases between. The length of the CDR3 is 16 residues. DNA for the CDR3: TGTGCCAGCACCCTCCGGCCGCGAGCATTCACCGGGGAGCTGTTTTTT. Translation: CASTLRPRAFTGELFF.

The chain couples TRBV29-1 to TRBJ2-7, with no clear D. Germline CDR1 SQVTM, CDR2 ANQGSEA. This CDR3 region has 11 residues. The CDR3 reads CSTKANYEQYF. DNA of the CDR3: TGCAGTACTAAGGCGAACTACGAGCAGTACTTC.

This clonotype showed up just a few times. The chain employs TRBV12-3 or TRBV12-4 and TRBJ1-5, with D possibly being TRBD1 (6 bases). Trimming stripped 3 bases from V and 1 base from J, with 10 bases between. This CDR3 has 15 amino acids. CDR3 nucleotides: TGTGCCAGCAGTTTCGGCGACAGGAGCAATCAGCCCCAGCATTTT. Amino acid sequence: CASSFGDRSNQPQHF.

The table lists this clonotype with many counts. The CDR3 DNA reads as TGCAGCGTTCCCCGAAGCACCGGGGAGCTGTTTTTT. Its protein is CSVPRSTGELFF. The chain has TRBV29-1 and TRBJ2-2; D is undetermined. The CDR3 covers 12 residues. Germline CDR1 and CDR2: SQVTM and ANQGSEA. Trimming removed 5 bases at V and 4 bases at J, with 8 bases between.

This clonotype was detected ten times or more. V usage is TRBV20-1 and J usage is TRBJ1-1; 11 nucleotides agree with TRBD1. The J segment lost 2 bases and the V segment lost 3 bases, leaving 8 bases of the junction unmatched. Germline CDR1 is DFQATT and CDR2 is SNEGSKA (reference sequence). This CDR3 region has 16 residues. The CDR3 DNA is TGCAGTGCTAGGGGACAGGGGGGATCTCAAAACACTGAAGCTTTCTTT. Translated, it gives CSARGQGGSQNTEAFF.

The sample holds many counts of this clonotype. The chain recombines TRBV7-9 with TRBJ2-4; D not resolved. This CDR3 region has 17 residues. Trimming cost V 1 base and J 2 bases, with 15 bases left between them. Germline lookup yields CDR1 SEHNR and CDR2 FQNEAQ (reference sequence). CDR3 protein: CASSLGAPASSKNIQYF. CDR3 DNA sequence: TGTGCCAGCAGCTTAGGGGCACCGGCTTCTTCCAAAAACATTCAGTACTTC.

This clonotype was picked up many times. This rearrangement joins TRBV20-1 to TRBJ1-4; D call uncertain. The CDR3 length is 11 residues. V was cut by 7 bases and J by 6 bases, with 9 bases left in between. CDR1 DFQATT and CDR2 SNEGSKA come from the germline V gene (reference sequence). In DNA, the CDR3 is TGCAGTGTTGGTTTTGATGAAAAACTGTTTTTT. Translating it yields CSVGFDEKLFF.

This clonotype was seen a handful of times. The V and J genes are TRBV20-1 and TRBJ2-1, with TRBD2 identical over 8 bases. Germline assignment: CDR1 DFQATT and CDR2 SNEGSKA (reference sequence). The CDR3 consists of 14 residues. With 0 bases clipped from V and 6 bases from J, the junction kept 4 bases outside the gene matches. The CDR3 reads CSAREGTRVNEQFF. The DNA for the CDR3 is TGCAGTGCTAGAGAGGGGACTAGGGTCAATGAGCAGTTCTTC.